The 20 T cell receptor beta chains in this list originate from one sample, sequenced in a study of beta chain features in type 1 diabetes (dated by TCRdb to the late 2010s). The library came from the immunoSEQ multiplex PCR assay. The entire isolated RNA was reverse transcribed using the High Capacity cDNA Reverse Transcription Kit, and thus expressed TCRB transcripts were sequenced. Not all clones reach the TCRdb copy of this immuneACCESS table, which keeps in-frame sequences only. Checked studies attribute under half of the gap to unresolved V genes and leave the rest unexplained. The sample includes 150,000 to 180,000 clones, with about 7.3% observed a single time. Nearly 0.65% of the sample goes to the ten largest clones. Sequenced material: central memory CD4+ T cells from blood. The source is a man younger than 35 in good health.

This clone was observed a few times. The chain recombines TRBV5-4 with TRBJ1-1, with unresolved D. The germline V gene has CDR1 SGHNT and CDR2 YYREEE (reference sequence). V was cut by 0 bases and J by 4 bases, with 10 bases left in between. This CDR3 has 14 amino acids. The DNA of the CDR3 is TGTGCCAGCAGCTTGGGAGTCGGTACCACTGAAGCTTTCTTT. Its translation: CASSLGVGTTEAFF.

The table lists this clone with many counts. The CDR3 loop reads CASSPTGRGLYTF. The CDR3 coding sequence is TGTGCCAGCAGTCCGACAGGGAGAGGCCTCTACACCTTC. The chain links TRBV28 to TRBJ1-2, with 7 positions matching TRBD1. V lost 5 bases, J lost 10 bases, and 10 bases stayed unmatched. CDR3 length equals 13 residues. Germline values: CDR1 MDHEN, CDR2 SYDVKM.

This clone has only a few counts. J is TRBJ2-3 and V is TRBV27; D is undetermined. Germline CDR1 reads MNHEY; CDR2 reads SMNVEV (reference sequence). The V gene lost 6 bases and the J gene lost 3 bases, with 4 bases spanning the gap. The CDR3 extends over 11 amino acids. CDR3 amino acids: CASRRTDTQYF. The CDR3, as DNA: TGTGCCAGCAGGCGAACAGATACGCAGTATTTT.

At least ten counts were recorded for this clone. The chain recombines TRBV28 with TRBJ2-1; 7 nucleotides agree with TRBD1. CDR3 length: 13 residues. The germline V gene has CDR1 MDHEN and CDR2 SYDVKM. The V and J ends lost 6 bases and 6 bases, in that order; junction bases with no gene match: 5. The CDR3 bases are TGTGCCAGCAGCCCCGGACAGGTCAATGAGCAGTTCTTC. Translated: CASSPGQVNEQFF.

There are a few counts of this clone. The gene calls are TRBV9 and TRBJ1-1; D ambiguous. This CDR3 has 13 amino acids. Germline CDR1 is SGDLS and CDR2 is YYNGEE. The ends were cut back, 1 base at V and 5 bases at J, with 9 bases in the middle. This CDR3 is CASSVFDRTEAFF. CDR3 in DNA: TGTGCCAGCAGCGTATTTGATCGGACTGAAGCTTTCTTT.

This clone has just a few counts. CDR3 nucleotide sequence: TGTGCCAGCAGTGGGTCCCGAACCGGCGGGGAGGAGACCCAGTACTTC. It encodes CASSGSRTGGEETQYF. The chain employs TRBV2 and TRBJ2-5, with a weak D call TRBD2 (6 bases). The CDR3 contains 16 residues. Trimming stripped 4 bases from V and 5 bases from J, with 20 bases between. Germline CDR1 is SNHLY and CDR2 is FYNNEI.

As concerns this clone: Other DNA sequences in this sample translate to the same CDR3. The chain couples TRBV6-6 to TRBJ1-1, with D perhaps matching TRBD1 (6 bases). V lost 5 bases, J lost 6 bases, and 10 bases lay in between. Germline V gives CDR1 MNHNY, CDR2 SVGAGI (reference sequence). This CDR3 is 12 amino acids long. The CDR3: CASSRQGSEAFF. For the CDR3, the DNA is TGTGCCAGCAGTCGCCAGGGGTCTGAAGCTTTCTTT.

The rearrangement links TRBV28 to TRBJ1-3, with 7 bases fitting TRBD1. Germline V lookup: CDR1 MDHEN, CDR2 SYDVKM. This CDR3 is 17 amino acids long. V trimming: 6 bases; J trimming: 3 bases; junction bases outside the gene matches: 14. The CDR3 loop is CASREPTGVLSGNTIYF. The CDR3, as DNA: TGTGCCAGCAGGGAACCCACAGGGGTTTTAAGTGGAAACACCATATATTTT. Combining the CDR3 with reference TRBV28 and TRBJ1-3 gives the whole variable domain DVKVTQSSRYLVKRTGEKVFLECVQDMDHENMFWYRQDPGLGLRLIYFSYDVKMKEKGDIPEGYSVSREKKERFSLILESASTNQTSMYLCASREPTGVLSGNTIYFGEGSWLTVV.

This clone came up a few times. This sequence joins TRBV6-5 and TRBJ2-7; D is uncertain. V was pared by 4 bases and J by 3 bases, with 7 bases between. The CDR3 is made up of 12 amino acids. Germline V CDR1 and CDR2: MNHEY, SVGAGI. This CDR3 is CASSSRNYEQYF. Here the CDR3 DNA reads TGTGCCAGCAGTTCGCGAAACTACGAGCAGTACTTC.

The chain has TRBV29-1 and TRBJ2-2, with TRBD2 as a possible D gene (5 bases). The CDR3 runs to 13 residues. The V and J ends lost 7 bases and 4 bases respectively, with 13 bases between them. CDR1 is SQVTM, CDR2 ANQGSEA, per germline. CDR3 in amino acids: CSAHTSSTGELFF. In DNA form, the CDR3 reads TGCAGCGCTCATACTAGTTCCACCGGGGAGCTGTTTTTT.

This clone appeared a few times. This chain uses TRBV7-9 with TRBJ2-2; D not certain. The germline gives CDR1 SEHNR, CDR2 FQNEAQ (reference sequence). With 1 base removed from V and 6 bases from J, the gap between germline ends came to 18 bases. The CDR3 contains 17 residues. Here the CDR3 reads CASSLEWFGGLAGELFF. In DNA, the CDR3 is TGTGCCAGCAGCTTAGAGTGGTTTGGCGGTCTCGCCGGGGAGCTGTTTTTT.

In this sample, this clone turned up a few times. The chain couples TRBV30 to TRBJ2-3; 11 bases line up with TRBD2. Germline CDR1 is GTSNPN and CDR2 is SVGIG (reference sequence). The CDR3 extends over 14 amino acids. J gave up 5 bases and V 8 bases, and 9 bases lay outside the gene matches. Written as DNA, the CDR3 is TGTGCCCGCTCTAGCGGGAGGTCCGTAGATACGCAGTATTTT. This sequence encodes CARSSGRSVDTQYF.

CDR3 sequence reads: CSAGVGGGGETQYF. The CDR3 nucleotides are TGCAGCGCCGGGGTAGGAGGGGGGGGAGAGACCCAGTACTTC. The rearrangement uses TRBV29-1 and TRBJ2-5, with a possible D match to TRBD2 (7 bases). This CDR3 region has 14 residues. Per germline, CDR1 SQVTM and CDR2 ANQGSEA. Trimming took off 7 bases at V and 4 bases at J, with 19 bases between the two ends.

The V and J genes are TRBV28 and TRBJ1-6, with 8 positions matching TRBD1. CDR1 MDHEN and CDR2 SYDVKM come from the germline V gene. This CDR3 region has 16 residues. Trimming cost V 3 bases and J 7 bases; bases outside gene matches: 8. The CDR3 DNA is TGTGCCAGCAGTTTCCTCAGGGGGCTGGAGAATTCACCCCTCCACTTT. It encodes CASSFLRGLENSPLHF. The complete variable domain, with remaining parts taken from reference TRBV28 and TRBJ1-6, reads DVKVTQSSRYLVKRTGEKVFLECVQDMDHENMFWYRQDPGLGLRLIYFSYDVKMKEKGDIPEGYSVSREKKERFSLILESASTNQTSMYLCASSFLRGLENSPLHFGNGTRLTVT.

This clone has more than one count but fewer than ten. CDR3 nucleotides: TGTGCCAGCAGCTCTTGGGCTAGCGGGATGGTGGAGACCCAGTACTTC. This translates into CASSSWASGMVETQYF. The chain has TRBV28 and TRBJ2-5; TRBD2 aligns across 9 bases. V lost 6 bases, J lost 5 bases, and 13 bases stayed unmatched. The germline V gene encodes CDR1 MDHEN and CDR2 SYDVKM. This CDR3 spans 16 amino acids.

This clone was observed a handful of times. The chain's CDR3 is CASSQEAASVSPRTQYF. The CDR3 DNA is TGCGCCAGCAGCCAAGAGGCGGCTAGCGTCTCGCCTCGGACCCAGTACTTC. The chain recombines TRBV4-3 with TRBJ2-5; possible D gene TRBD2, 6 bases. The V end lost 0 bases, the J end lost 7 bases, and 21 bases lay between the germline ends. The length of the CDR3 is 17 residues. The V gene's germline CDR1 is LGHNA and CDR2 YSLEER.

In this sample, this clone turned up a few times. V gene TRBV7-2 combines with J gene TRBJ2-5; 7 nucleotides align to TRBD1. The CDR3 length is 14 residues. The ends lost 5 bases at V and 5 bases at J; junction bases unmatched: 8. Germline V lookup: CDR1 SGHTA, CDR2 FQGNSA. CDR3 in amino acids: CASSQKQGWETQYF. Written as DNA, the CDR3 is TGTGCCAGCAGCCAAAAACAGGGGTGGGAGACCCAGTACTTC. The whole variable domain, filled in from reference TRBV7-2 and TRBJ2-5, reads GAGVSQSPSNKVTEKGKDVELRCDPISGHTALYWYRQSLGQGLEFLIYFQGNSAPDKSGLPSDRFSAERTGGSVSTLTIQRTQQEDSAVYLCASSQKQGWETQYFGPGTRLLVL.

This clone was seen more than once but under ten times. The chain recombines TRBV5-1 with TRBJ2-1; weak D call: TRBD2 (6 bases). The CDR3 consists of 14 residues. Germline CDR1 SGHRS, CDR2 YFSETQ. Trimming took 7 bases from V and 8 from J, leaving 19 bases between them. The CDR3 DNA sequence: TGCGCCAGCTCTAAGGAGGGTTTCGGGGATGAGCAGTTCTTC. It translates to CASSKEGFGDEQFF.

The chain joins TRBV27 to TRBJ2-3, with 7 bases matching TRBD2. Germline V CDR1 and CDR2: MNHEY, SMNVEV (reference sequence). The CDR3 is 15 amino acids. With 4 bases clipped from V and 6 bases from J, the junction kept 10 bases outside the gene matches. CDR3 protein: CASSSPRGRGDTQYF. In DNA form, the CDR3 reads TGTGCCAGCAGTTCCCCTCGCGGGAGAGGGGATACGCAGTATTTT.

The chain has TRBV9 and TRBJ2-1; 12 positions match TRBD2. This CDR3 region has 15 residues. Per the germline V gene, CDR1 is SGDLS and CDR2 is YYNGEE. The V gene end was trimmed by 2 bases and the J gene end by 7 bases; junction bases not matched to a gene: 4. Here the CDR3 reads CASSVRTSGANEQFF. The DNA for the CDR3 is TGTGCCAGCAGCGTTCGGACTAGCGGGGCAAATGAGCAGTTCTTC.